Below are 9 T cell receptor beta chains sequenced from a single sample in a study of blood T cell repertoires in COVID-19 (dated by TCRdb to about 2020). The library was produced with the immunoSEQ multiplex PCR assay. TCRdb's version of the immuneACCESS table is confined to in-frame rearrangements and falls short of the full clone set. An unresolved V gene accounts for under half of the shortfall where checked; the remainder is of unknown origin. This sample comprises over 110,000 clones, approximately 81% of them detected only once. 5.5% of the sample is in the top ten clones. Material for sequencing was PBMCs or T cells enriched from blood (not recorded which). The receptors were gathered from a man aged 35-49 years with acute COVID-19.

The chain carries TRBV7-2 and TRBJ1-3; D unresolved. CDR1 and CDR2 (germline): SGHTA, FQGNSA. V shed 5 bases and J shed 0 bases, with 11 bases lying between them. The CDR3 length is 15 residues. CDR3 sequence reads: CASSLGLNSGNTIYF. The CDR3 bases are TGTGCCAGCAGCCTCGGACTGAACTCTGGAAACACCATATATTTT.

This clone has only one observation. As DNA, the CDR3 is TGTGCCAGCAGCTCACGGGCAGGGGGCTTTAGCAATCAGCCCCAGCATTTT. Residues: CASSSRAGGFSNQPQHF. J is TRBJ1-5 and V is TRBV7-2, with 8 bases fitting TRBD1. Germline values: CDR1 SGHTA, CDR2 FQGNSA. The ends lost 4 bases at V and 0 bases at J; junction bases unmatched: 8. This CDR3 comprises 17 residues.

The J gene is TRBJ1-1, the V gene TRBV6-5; maybe TRBD1 (6 bases). Per germline, CDR1 MNHEY and CDR2 SVGAGI. Trimming cost V 5 bases and J 1 base, with 14 bases left between them. This CDR3 region has 15 residues. DNA of the CDR3: TGTGCCAGCAGTAATAGCGGGACAAAGAACACTGAAGCTTTCTTT. Protein sequence: CASSNSGTKNTEAFF.

V is TRBV10-3 and J is TRBJ2-2; TRBD2 aligns across 14 bases. Trimming at V came to 6 bases and at J to 0 bases, leaving 6 bases not matched to a gene. Germline V gene sequence: CDR1 ENHRY, CDR2 SYGVKD. The CDR3 is 18 amino acids. The CDR3 DNA sequence: TGTGCCATCAGCCCGACTAGCGGGAGGGTACCGAACACCGGGGAGCTGTTTTTT. Its protein product is CAISPTSGRVPNTGELFF.

The chain has TRBV18 and TRBJ1-5; 9 nucleotides align to TRBD1. V was clipped by 3 bases and J by 2 bases; unmatched bases: 2. The germline V gene encodes CDR1 KGHSH and CDR2 LQKENI. The CDR3 spans 15 residues. CDR3 protein: CASSPGQGGNQPQHF. Here the CDR3 DNA reads TGTGCCAGCTCACCGGGACAGGGTGGCAATCAGCCCCAGCATTTT.

The chain combines TRBV10-3 with TRBJ1-2; D ambiguous. This CDR3 is 17 amino acids long. Trimming removed 6 bases from V and 0 bases from J, with 20 bases in between. Germline assignment: CDR1 ENHRY and CDR2 SYGVKD. The CDR3 region is CAISPGVILLSNYGYTF. The CDR3 bases are TGTGCCATCAGCCCCGGGGTGATCCTCCTTTCTAACTATGGCTACACCTTC.

The chain links TRBV6-5 to TRBJ1-5; D is uncertain. V lost 6 bases and J 4 bases, leaving 10 bases between the germline ends. Germline assignment: CDR1 MNHEY and CDR2 SVGAGI. The CDR3 covers 13 residues. CDR3 region: CASREFLNQPQHF. The DNA for the CDR3 is TGTGCCAGCAGGGAGTTTCTTAATCAGCCCCAGCATTTT.

J is TRBJ2-7 and V is TRBV7-8; D gene uncertain. The CDR3 consists of 16 residues. Trimming pared 2 bases from V and 0 bases from J, leaving 14 bases between. The germline CDR1 and CDR2 sequences are SGHVS and FQNEAQ. The CDR3 nucleotides read TGTGCCAGCAGCTTAAGTCAGGCAGGATCCTCCTACGAGCAGTACTTC. Its translation: CASSLSQAGSSYEQYF.

This chain uses TRBV19 with TRBJ1-4; D ambiguous. CDR1 and CDR2 from the germline V gene are LNHDA and SQIVND (reference sequence). Trimming took off 5 bases at V and 0 bases at J, with 10 bases between the two ends. The CDR3 spans 15 residues. CDR3: CASSWAAATNEKLFF. CDR3 sequence (DNA): TGTGCCAGTAGTTGGGCCGCTGCAACTAATGAAAAACTGTTTTTT.